There are many counts of the clone carrying this TCR beta chain. The antigen is undetermined. The CDR3 extends over 14 amino acids. Germline assignment: CDR1 KGHSH and CDR2 LQKENI. With V trimmed by 6 bases and J by 6 bases, 6 bases remained unmatched. Unique molecular identifiers tagged the TCRbeta library. TCRdb redid the calling of the PCR reads with MiXCR, one entry per CDR3 protein. Here the sample spans around 240,000 distinct CDR3 sequences, under 9.5% being singletons. The data stem from a study of T-cell reconstitution after alpha-beta-depleted transplantation in children. Study-wide findings and caveats: The origin of high day-60 TCRbeta diversity in some patients lay in surviving recipient T cells and thymic progenitors. Newly generated T cells supplied most T-cell counts and diversity one year post-transplant. Reported findings indicate that, about two months after transplant, alpha-beta T cells came from several hundred expanded clones, which were derived from non-depleted graft cells.

Sequencing used PBMCs, mostly from graft donor cells, obtained 180 days after TCRalphabeta/CD19-depleted stem cell transplant. The clonotype originates from a male patient aged 10-17 years who had a stem cell transplant for acute lymphoblastic leukemia, so the T cells may come from the graft donor. The V and J genes are TRBV18 and TRBJ2-3, with TRBD2 matching 10 bases. As DNA, the CDR3 is TGTGCCAGCTCTCTTAGCGGGAGGCCGGATACGCAGTATTTT. Translated, it gives CASSLSGRPDTQYF. Variable domain in full (rest from reference TRBV18 and TRBJ2-3): NAGVMQNPRHLVRRRGQEARLRCSPMKGHSHVYWYRQLPEEGLKFMVYLQKENIIDESGMPKERFSAEFPKEGPSILRIQQVVRGDSAAYFCASSLSGRPDTQYFGPGTRLTVL.